This is a list of T cell receptor beta chains from one sample in a study of cytomegalovirus exposure and HLA in healthy donors. TCRdb's table, derived via immunoSEQ multiplex PCR, lists solely in-frame clones and lacks some. The repertoire holds about 120,000 clones, with around 72% as singletons. Sequencing input: PBMCs. The receptors here all came from a man aged 25 to 40 in good health and CMV-seronegative. CDR3s include the opening cysteine and the closing phenylalanine or tryptophan. A D gene is named only where the DNA matches it firmly. Some rows mark clone size as missing; the rest say once, few, many or name a class of expanded clone.

j_gene | v_gene | abundance | d_gene | CDR3aa | CDR3nt
TRBJ2-3 | TRBV7-3 | . | TRBD2 | CASSRLAGTDTQYF | TGTGCCAGCAGCCGCCTAGCGGGCACAGATACGCAGTATTTT
TRBJ2-7 | TRBV11-2 | . | TRBD2 | CASSSHRTSGVVYEQYF | TGTGCCAGCAGTTCGCATAGGACGAGCGGGGTGGTATACGAGCAGTACTTC
TRBJ2-3 | TRBV5-4 | . | TRBD1 | CASSWDRGTDTQYF | TGTGCCAGCAGCTGGGACAGGGGCACAGATACGCAGTATTTT
TRBJ2-3 | TRBV4-3 | . | TRBD2 | CASSQASGGRTDTQYF | TGCGCCAGCAGCCAGGCTAGCGGGGGGCGCACAGATACGCAGTATTTT
TRBJ2-2 | TRBV6-5 | . | . | CASSYSPGDTGELFF | TGTGCCAGCAGTTACTCCCCGGGGGACACCGGGGAGCTGTTTTTT
TRBJ2-5 | TRBV29-1 | once | TRBD1 | CSVEDGTGGETQYF | TGCAGCGTTGAGGACGGGACAGGCGGGGAGACCCAGTACTTC
TRBJ1-6 | TRBV2 | . | TRBD1 | CASRLTGGGSPLHF | TGTGCCAGCAGGCTGACAGGGGGCGGTTCACCCCTCCACTTT
TRBJ2-7 | TRBV5-4 | . | . | CASSPKEIGTLTYEQYF | TGTGCCAGCAGCCCGAAAGAAATTGGGACTCTTACCTACGAGCAGTACTTC
TRBJ2-3 | TRBV15 | . | TRBD1 | CATSRERQGVTDTQYF | TGTGCCACCAGCAGAGAGAGACAGGGGGTCACAGATACGCAGTATTTT
TRBJ2-3 | TRBV11-3 | . | TRBD2 | CASSLGSGGLDTQYF | TGTGCCAGCAGCTTAGGTAGCGGGGGTTTGGATACGCAGTATTTT
TRBJ2-7 | TRBV28 | . | TRBD1 | CASSPGGAGTSYEQYF | TGTGCCAGCAGTCCAGGGGGCGCGGGGACCTCCTACGAGCAGTACTTC
TRBJ2-5 | TRBV27 | . | . | CASRQQETQYF | TGTGCCAGCAGGCAGCAAGAGACCCAGTACTTC
TRBJ2-1 | TRBV28 | . | TRBD2 | CASSSGTSVYNEQFF | TGTGCCAGCAGTTCCGGGACTAGCGTGTACAATGAGCAGTTCTTC
TRBJ2-7 | TRBV9 | . | . | CASSVEGGYYEQYF | TGTGCCAGCAGCGTGGAAGGGGGATACTACGAGCAGTACTTC
TRBJ2-5 | TRBV11-1 | . | . | CASSLEGGGETQYF | TGTGCCAGCAGCTTAGAGGGAGGAGGCGAGACCCAGTACTTC
TRBJ2-2 | TRBV19 | once | TRBD2 | CASSDGLADTSTGELFF | TGTGCCAGTAGCGACGGACTAGCGGACACCTCCACCGGGGAGCTGTTTTTT
TRBJ2-1 | TRBV7-9 | . | . | CASSLGPYNEQFF | TGTGCCAGCAGCTTAGGTCCATACAATGAGCAGTTCTTC
TRBJ2-4 | TRBV5-6 | . | TRBD2 | CASSLPSGGRGGNIQYF | TGTGCCAGCAGCTTGCCTAGCGGGGGCCGCGGGGGAAACATTCAGTACTTC
TRBJ1-5 | TRBV5-1 | few | . | CASSPTGNNQPQHF | TGCGCCAGCAGCCCAACAGGAAACAATCAGCCCCAGCATTTT
TRBJ2-7 | TRBV7-2 | . | . | CASSLVPTGYEQYF | TGTGCCAGCAGCTTAGTGCCGACGGGCTACGAGCAGTACTTC
TRBJ2-7 | TRBV28 | . | . | CASSLTDTEQYF | TGTGCCAGCAGTTTAACCGACACCGAGCAGTACTTC
TRBJ2-1 | TRBV5-1 | . | TRBD1 | CASSLSGRGINEQFF | TGCGCCAGCAGCTTGTCGGGCAGGGGGATCAATGAGCAGTTCTTC
TRBJ2-1 | TRBV7-2 | . | TRBD2 | CASSPFSGAYNEQFF | TGTGCCAGCAGCCCTTTCAGCGGGGCCTACAATGAGCAGTTCTTC
TRBJ1-4 | TRBV5-4 | . | . | CASSLGFLEEKLFF | TGTGCCAGCAGCTTGGGTTTCTTGGAGGAAAAACTGTTTTTT
TRBJ2-7 | TRBV27 | . | TRBD2 | CASSFSASGDEQYF | TGTGCCAGCAGTTTCAGTGCTAGCGGGGACGAGCAGTACTTC
TRBJ2-2 | TRBV7-2 | . | TRBD1 | CASSPGQGGGELFF | TGTGCCAGCAGCCCCGGACAGGGCGGCGGGGAGCTGTTTTTT
TRBJ1-3 | TRBV6-5 | . | . | CASSPLTGNTIYF | TGTGCCAGCAGCCCCTTAACTGGAAACACCATATATTTT
TRBJ1-2 | TRBV5-1 | . | . | CASSLTANVGYTF | TGCGCCAGCAGCTTGACCGCGAATGTTGGCTACACCTTC
TRBJ2-7 | TRBV11-2 | . | . | CASSLVLGLSTYEQYF | TGTGCCAGCAGCTTAGTTCTCGGTCTTTCAACCTACGAGCAGTACTTC
TRBJ2-5 | TRBV25-1 | . | TRBD2 | CASRSSGGPQETQYF | TGTGCCAGCAGGAGCAGCGGGGGGCCACAAGAGACCCAGTACTTC
TRBJ1-6 | TRBV15 | . | . | CATSRTTGISGPLHF | TGTGCCACCAGCAGGACTACAGGGATTTCCGGGCCCCTCCACTTT
TRBJ2-7 | TRBV28 | . | TRBD1 | CASSSIGQGKPYEQYF | TGTGCCAGCAGTTCAATCGGACAGGGTAAACCCTACGAGCAGTACTTC
TRBJ2-1 | TRBV7-9 | few | TRBD2 | CASSYEPEPGLDYFF | TGTGCCAGCAGCTACGAACCAGAACCGGGACTAGACTATTTCTTC
TRBJ1-1 | TRBV7-9 | . | . | CSSSPAREAFF | TGTTCCAGCAGCCCCGCGAGAGAAGCTTTCTTT
TRBJ2-7 | TRBV29-1 | . | . | CSVELIGRPGEQYF | TGCAGCGTTGAATTAATCGGCAGGCCCGGCGAGCAGTACTTC
TRBJ1-1 | TRBV5-6 | . | . | CASSLNLGSKNTEAFF | TGTGCCAGCAGCTTGAATCTAGGTTCTAAGAACACTGAAGCTTTCTTT
TRBJ1-2 | TRBV10-3 | . | TRBD1 | CAIATGGEDGYTF | TGTGCCATCGCGACAGGGGGCGAGGATGGCTACACCTTC
TRBJ2-7 | TRBV30 | . | . | CAWSAGLGSYEQYF | TGTGCCTGGAGTGCGGGACTTGGTTCCTACGAGCAGTACTTC